The rows below give T cell receptor beta chains drawn from one sample of a study of T cell repertoires in cytomegalovirus infection. MiXCR, applied by TCRdb to the reads, yields one record per CDR3 protein. The sample consists of about 900,000 distinct CDR3 sequences, around 32% of them appearing once. These receptors lack a known antigen. Here the sequenced sample was cultured CD8+ T cells from PBMCs, taken from culture after CMV antigen stimulation. All receptors derive from a human donor in good health (CMV status not recorded). Some clones in this sample may be carry-over from other donors' samples. Both conserved end residues are part of each CDR3. D genes are given only for firm matches. Size is omitted from some rows. Given values are once, few, many or a class for expanded clones.

J: TRBJ2-3
D: NA
size: NA
V: TRBV28
DNA: TGTGCCAGCAGTTTCCCCGGGGAGATCGCAGATACGCAGTATTTT
CDR3: CASSFPGEIADTQYF

J: TRBJ1-6
D: NA
size: many
V: TRBV7-2
DNA: TGTGCCAGCAGCTTTGACAGGCCGGAGATTTATGGGTCACCCCTCCACTTT
CDR3: CASSFDRPEIYGSPLHF

J: TRBJ1-1
D: NA
size: NA
V: TRBV15
DNA: TGTGCCACCAGCAGATACAGGTCTATGAACACTGAAGCTTTCTTT
CDR3: CATSRYRSMNTEAFF

J: TRBJ2-2
D: TRBD1
size: NA
V: TRBV5-6
DNA: TGTGCCAGCAGGAGGGACAGCAACACCGGGGAGCTGTTTTTT
CDR3: CASRRDSNTGELFF

J: TRBJ2-2
D: NA
size: NA
V: TRBV12-3/TRBV12-4
DNA: TGTGCCAGCAGTTTATGGGGGGACGACAAATTCACCGGGGAGCTGTTTTTT
CDR3: CASSLWGDDKFTGELFF

J: TRBJ2-1
D: TRBD2
size: NA
V: TRBV9
DNA: TGTGCCAGCAGCGTAAGTGGTAGCGGGGGGGCCCGGGAGCAGTTCTTC
CDR3: CASSVSGSGGAREQFF

J: TRBJ2-2
D: NA
size: NA
V: TRBV12-5
DNA: TGTGCTAGTGGTTTGCCCACAGGATTGTGGGACACCGGGGAGCTGTTTTTT
CDR3: CASGLPTGLWDTGELFF

J: TRBJ1-1
D: NA
size: NA
V: TRBV27
DNA: TGTGCCAGCAGCCCGCCGCCGGGGGAGAACACTGAAGCTTTCTTT
CDR3: CASSPPPGENTEAFF

J: TRBJ2-3
D: TRBD2
size: NA
V: TRBV14
DNA: TGTGCCAGCAGCCAAGGTTTAGCGGGGCCCTACACAGATACGCAGTATTTT
CDR3: CASSQGLAGPYTDTQYF

J: TRBJ2-5
D: NA
size: NA
V: TRBV7-6
DNA: TGTGCCAGCAGCCCTCAGGGACCCGGGCTGGTGAAGACCCAGTACTTC
CDR3: CASSPQGPGLVKTQYF

J: TRBJ2-1
D: NA
size: NA
V: TRBV9
DNA: TGTGCCAGCAGCGGTACCGGGAGCCAATACAATGAGCAGTTCTTC
CDR3: CASSGTGSQYNEQFF

J: TRBJ2-3
D: NA
size: few
V: TRBV7-2
DNA: TGTGCCAGCAGCTTAGCAGGGGCAGGGGTCTTACGCACAGATACGCAGTATTTT
CDR3: CASSLAGAGVLRTDTQYF

J: TRBJ2-3
D: NA
size: many
V: TRBV12-5
DNA: TGTGCTAGTGGTTTTGGAGATACGCAGTATTTT
CDR3: CASGFGDTQYF